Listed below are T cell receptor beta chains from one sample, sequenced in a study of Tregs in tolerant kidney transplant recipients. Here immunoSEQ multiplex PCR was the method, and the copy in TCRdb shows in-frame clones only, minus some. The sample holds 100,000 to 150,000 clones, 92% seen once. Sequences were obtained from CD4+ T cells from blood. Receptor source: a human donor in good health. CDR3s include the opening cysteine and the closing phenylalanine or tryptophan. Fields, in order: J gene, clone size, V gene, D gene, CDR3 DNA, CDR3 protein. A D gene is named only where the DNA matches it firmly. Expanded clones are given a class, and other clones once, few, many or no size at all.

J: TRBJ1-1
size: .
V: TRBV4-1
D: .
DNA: TGCGCCAGCAGCCAAGAGCTGGCACTGGGCTTGAACACTGAAGCTTTCTTT
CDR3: CASSQELALGLNTEAFF

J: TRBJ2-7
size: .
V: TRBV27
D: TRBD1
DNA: TGTGCCAGCAGTCTCCTGACAGGGCGTCGGCGTTCGGGGTACGAGCAGTACTTC
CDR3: CASSLLTGRRRSGYEQYF

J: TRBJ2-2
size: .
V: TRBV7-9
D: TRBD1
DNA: TGTGCCAGCGGAGGACAGGGGGCGAGGACCGGGGAGCTGTTTTTT
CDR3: CASGGQGARTGELFF

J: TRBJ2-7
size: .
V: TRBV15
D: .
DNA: TGTGCCACCAGCAGGAGAGTGACAGCCTTCTCCTACGAGCAGTACTTC
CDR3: CATSRRVTAFSYEQYF

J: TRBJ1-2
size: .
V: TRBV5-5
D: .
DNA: TGTGCCAGCAGATATCAGGGAGCTAACTATGGCTACACCTTC
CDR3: CASRYQGANYGYTF

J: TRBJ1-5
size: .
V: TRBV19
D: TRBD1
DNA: TGTGCCAGTAGGGAATCGACAGGGAGCCTCAATCAGCCCCAGCATTTT
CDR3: CASRESTGSLNQPQHF

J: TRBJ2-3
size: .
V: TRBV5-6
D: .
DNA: TGTGCCAGCAGCACAAGGGATACGCAGTATTTT
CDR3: CASSTRDTQYF

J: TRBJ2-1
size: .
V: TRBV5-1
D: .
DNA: TGCGCCAGCAGCTTGGAGGGATCCGGACTCAATGAGCAGTTCTTC
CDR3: CASSLEGSGLNEQFF

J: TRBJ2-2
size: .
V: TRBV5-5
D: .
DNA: TGTGCCAGCAGCTTCGGGTCCGCGAACACCGGGGAGCTGTTTTTT
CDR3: CASSFGSANTGELFF

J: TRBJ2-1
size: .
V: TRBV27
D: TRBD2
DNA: TGTGCCAGCAGTTCCGCCAGTTCCGGGACTAGCAGATACAATGAGCAGTTCTTC
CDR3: CASSSASSGTSRYNEQFF

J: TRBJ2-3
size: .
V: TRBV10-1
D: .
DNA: TGCGCCAGCAGTAAGCGGCCAGGCACAGATACGCAGTATTTT
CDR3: CASSKRPGTDTQYF

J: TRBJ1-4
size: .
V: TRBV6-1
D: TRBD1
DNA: TGTGCCAGCAGTGCACTACCGGGACAGGGGGAAGGAAAACTGTTTTTT
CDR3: CASSALPGQGEGKLFF

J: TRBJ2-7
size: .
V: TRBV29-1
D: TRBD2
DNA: TGCAGCGTTAAGTCTGTGGCGGGAGCCCACTACGAGCAGTACTTC
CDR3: CSVKSVAGAHYEQYF

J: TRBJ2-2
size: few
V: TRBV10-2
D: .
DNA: TGCGCCAGCATTCGGAACGCGGCAGGGGCCACCGGGGAGCTGTTTTTT
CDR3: CASIRNAAGATGELFF

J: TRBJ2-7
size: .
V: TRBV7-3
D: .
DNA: TGTGCCAGCAGCTTCAGTATGAGCTCCTACGAGCAGTACTTC
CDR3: CASSFSMSSYEQYF

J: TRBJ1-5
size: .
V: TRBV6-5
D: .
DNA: TGTGCCAGCAGTTACTATGGGGGTCAGCCCCAGCATTTT
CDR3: CASSYYGGQPQHF

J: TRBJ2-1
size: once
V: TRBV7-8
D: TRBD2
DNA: TGTGCCAGCAGCTCCCGACTAGCGGGGCTCAATGAGCAGTTCTTC
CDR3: CASSSRLAGLNEQFF

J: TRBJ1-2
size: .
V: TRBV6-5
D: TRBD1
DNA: TGTGCCAGCAGTTACGAAGCAGGGGGGAGGCACTATGGCTACACCTTC
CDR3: CASSYEAGGRHYGYTF

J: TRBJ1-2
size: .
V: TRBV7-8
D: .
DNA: TGTGCCAGCAGCACCCGAAGGAGTAACTATGGCTACACCTTC
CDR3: CASSTRRSNYGYTF

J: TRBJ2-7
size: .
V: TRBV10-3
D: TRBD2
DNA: TGTGCCATCAGTGGGATGACTAGCGGTAACTACGAGCAGTACTTC
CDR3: CAISGMTSGNYEQYF

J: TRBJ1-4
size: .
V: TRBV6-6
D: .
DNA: TGTGCCAGCAGTTACTCGAGCAGGGGTGGCGAAAAACTGTTTTTT
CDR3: CASSYSSRGGEKLFF

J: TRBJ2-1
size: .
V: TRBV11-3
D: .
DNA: TGTGCCAGCAGCCCCAGGGGGCTAGCGGGTTCCTACAATGAGCAGTTCTTC
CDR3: CASSPRGLAGSYNEQFF

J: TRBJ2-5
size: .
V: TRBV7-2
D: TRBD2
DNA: TGTGCCAGCAGCTTAGGTACAAGCGGGAGGGCCGGGACCCAGTACTTC
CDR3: CASSLGTSGRAGTQYF